This T cell receptor (beta chain) derives from a study of T cell repertoires in cytomegalovirus infection. Study at large: Indications of both CMV infection and matching HLA type were provided by public TCR beta signatures.

Study results and caveats: Accumulated public TCR beta family frequency recognized individuals carrying CMV together with the relevant HLA.

This CDR3 comprises 12 residues. Germline CDR1 reads SGHTA; CDR2 reads FQGNSA. Trimming shortened V by 1 base and J by 6 bases, and 4 bases separated the two germline ends. TCRdb used MiXCR to reprocess the reads, holding one entry per CDR3 protein. The sample shows under 800,000 distinct CDR3 sequences, approximately 25% of them seen only once. This clonotype showed up many times. No antigen is known for it. The sequencing sample was made of CD8+ T cells from PBMCs. The genes are TRBV7-2 and TRBJ2-1, with D unresolved. This clonotype originated in a human donor in good health (CMV status not recorded). Some clones in this sample may be carry-over from other donors' samples. This CDR3 is CASSLEFNEQFF. In DNA form, the CDR3 reads TGTGCCAGCAGCTTAGAATTCAATGAGCAGTTCTTC.